These T cell receptor beta chains were read from a single sample in a study of T cells in Graves' hyperthyroidism and ophthalmopathy. Using its own MiXCR run on the multiplex PCR reads, TCRdb lists one record per CDR3 protein. The sample has some 770,000 distinct CDR3 sequences, about 17% seen once. The sequencing input was blood. Receptors were obtained from a man between 18 and 29 years old with Graves' hyperthyroidism. Each CDR3 is given with its conserved first and last residue. Clone size is stated in some rows and not others, as once, few, many or a class when expanded.

TRBJ2-7 | TRBV20-1 | - | CSAPLRDRGYEQYF
TRBJ1-2 | TRBV4-1 | - | CASSPNPANYGYTF
TRBJ1-2 | TRBV6-2/TRBV6-3 | - | CASSYSTGGAYGYTF
TRBJ2-2 | TRBV28 | many | CASRADKNTGELFF
TRBJ1-2 | TRBV28 | many | CASTVNRGLGYTF
TRBJ2-1 | TRBV27 | few | CASSIRGNNEQFF
TRBJ2-5 | TRBV7-9 | few | CASSPGLAGGQYQETQYF
TRBJ2-3 | TRBV19 | - | CATSTGLLFTDTQYF
TRBJ2-7 | TRBV30 | many | CAWTLGREAEQYF
TRBJ2-7 | TRBV28 | many | CASSRIDRGPSYEQYF
TRBJ1-1 | TRBV9 | - | CASSVGQGYEAFF
TRBJ2-5 | TRBV12-5 | many | CASGLVMRLAGEVETQYF
TRBJ2-5 | TRBV7-2 | - | CASSLGDYRVETQYF
TRBJ1-2 | TRBV6-1 | few | CASSHPGQGDYGYTF
TRBJ2-7 | TRBV9 | few | CASSKLQGNEQYF
TRBJ2-3 | TRBV28 | many | CASSLDRGGAGTQYF
TRBJ2-7 | TRBV20-1 | many | CSAPVGRDLNEQYF
TRBJ2-1 | TRBV10-3 | - | CAISDPGGADNEQFF
TRBJ2-5 | TRBV11-2 | few | CASSLIDIGGTQYF
TRBJ2-1 | TRBV6-2/TRBV6-3 | many | CASSYRMAEGYNEQFF
TRBJ1-5 | TRBV7-9 | many | CASSQSGWGQPQHF
TRBJ2-7 | TRBV13 | - | CASSGGATIEQYF
TRBJ1-2 | TRBV28 | many | CASSSGGSGYTF
TRBJ2-1 | TRBV20-1 | many | CSASTTGFEQFF
TRBJ2-7 | TRBV6-2/TRBV6-3 | - | CASSYFNEQYF
TRBJ2-7 | TRBV27 | many | CASSFLGTTTYEQYF
TRBJ2-5 | TRBV6-1 | - | CATFEETQYF
TRBJ1-5 | TRBV7-6 | many | CASSLWGGGQPQHF
TRBJ2-1 | TRBV4-2 | many | CASSQVPSGSNEQFF
TRBJ2-6 | TRBV7-6 | - | CASSLRTGTFSRANVLTF
TRBJ2-1 | TRBV2 | many | CASRPRDSSYNEQFF
TRBJ2-1 | TRBV19 | - | CASSLQRTSSYNEQFF
TRBJ2-2 | TRBV30 | - | CAWNVAGGIVGELFF
TRBJ2-6 | TRBV7-9 | few | CASSLTKAGANVLTF
TRBJ1-2 | TRBV6-1 | - | CASSDSGRIYGYTF
TRBJ2-3 | TRBV18 | many | CASSPDRENTDTQYF
TRBJ2-5 | TRBV2 | many | CARATGKETQYF
TRBJ2-2 | TRBV5-1 | - | CASSSNTGNTGELFF
TRBJ2-5 | TRBV28 | many | CASSLGLAHLETQYF
TRBJ2-2 | TRBV12-5 | few | CASGRGSSPGELFF
TRBJ2-3 | TRBV7-3 | many | CASSLTGTRDTQYF
TRBJ1-1 | TRBV2 | many | CASSETANTEAFF
TRBJ2-1 | TRBV20-1 | many | CSAPDGRDPREEQFF
TRBJ1-2 | TRBV6-2/TRBV6-3 | few | CASSATPQGDYGYTF
TRBJ2-3 | TRBV28 | many | CASALIGTSFLNTQYF
TRBJ2-3 | TRBV20-1 | - | CSATAQAGGADTQYF
TRBJ2-4 | TRBV7-9 | - | CASSLDSGRALAKNIQYF
TRBJ1-1 | TRBV20-1 | many | CSATRGGTEAFF
TRBJ2-2 | TRBV29-1 | once | CSVVPAGVYNTWELFF
TRBJ1-1 | TRBV18 | few | CASSQSQGLNTEAFF
TRBJ1-1 | TRBV28 | many | CASSLQGQAFF
TRBJ2-1 | TRBV27 | few | CASGTGAWYNEQFF
TRBJ2-1 | TRBV4-1 | once | CASSRVRGTGEQFF
TRBJ2-3 | TRBV5-1 | many | CASKPGPSTDTQYF